This T cell receptor (beta chain) was sequenced for a study of blood T cell repertoires in COVID-19. About the study: COVID-19 samples collected from the United States, Italy and Spain covered acute and convalescent phases.

In assigning cohorts, the study relied on participant-reported clinical history. The CDR3 totals 15 residues. The V and J ends lost 0 bases and 8 bases, in that order; junction bases with no gene match: 5. Germline CDR1 is SGDLS and CDR2 is YYNGEE. Sequencing used immunoSEQ multiplex PCR; TCRdb keeps in-frame clones, though not all of them. The profile shows fewer than 350,000 clones, roughly 90% of them singletons. The sample was PBMCs or T cells enriched from blood (not recorded which). The chain is built from TRBV9 and TRBJ2-1; 10 bases align to TRBD1. This TCR derives from a woman in her thirties who had been exposed to COVID-19. DNA for the CDR3: TGTGCCAGCAGCGTAGTTGGACAGGGGGTCGATGAGCAGTTCTTC. Translation: CASSVVGQGVDEQFF.